The next 32 T cell receptor beta chains were all read from a single sample in a study of CD8 T cells in ankylosing spondylitis. No antigen has been assigned to these receptors. Study findings and constraints: Characteristic of ankylosing spondylitis blood, it appeared, was a TCR beta motif comprising several highly homologous variants.

TCRdb redid the calling of the 5' RACE reads with MiXCR, one entry per CDR3 protein. Seen here are under 950,000 distinct CDR3 sequences, roughly 19% observed once, and the top ten hold under 20%. Specimen: blood, either unsorted or a sorted T cell fraction (not recorded which). These receptors were taken from a male donor with ankylosing spondylitis.

The V call is TRBV7-9, the J call TRBJ2-7, with TRBD2 matching 8 bases. Germline V gives CDR1 SEHNR, CDR2 FQNEAQ (reference sequence). The ends lost 5 bases at V and 5 bases at J; junction bases unmatched: 5. The CDR3 is made up of 13 amino acids. CDR3 in amino acids: CASSPGLADEQYF. The CDR3 nucleotides are TGTGCCAGCAGCCCAGGACTAGCCGACGAGCAGTACTTC.

The rearrangement links TRBV29-1 to TRBJ2-5; D is undetermined. This CDR3 comprises 10 residues. With 3 bases removed from V and 7 bases from J, the gap between germline ends came to 6 bases. Germline values: CDR1 SQVTM, CDR2 ANQGSEA. The CDR3 sequence: CSVDIGTQYF. CDR3 DNA: TGCAGCGTTGACATTGGGACCCAGTACTTC.

This clonotype was observed a few times. The chain has TRBV5-1 and TRBJ2-5; D may be TRBD2 (5 bases). CDR1 is SGHRS, CDR2 YFSETQ, per germline. CDR3 length: 15 amino acids. V was trimmed by 0 bases and J by 4 bases, leaving 13 bases between them. CDR3 in DNA: TGCGCCAGCAGCTTGGATCGGCTAGAGGGAGAGACCCAGTACTTC. Protein product: CASSLDRLEGETQYF.

CDR3 DNA: TGCAGTGCTAGACCATACGCCAGACAGAGCCCCTCTTCACCCCTCCACTTT. Translation: CSARPYARQSPSSPLHF. The chain joins TRBV20-1 to TRBJ1-6; possibly TRBD1 for D (5 bases). Trimming shortened V by 2 bases and J by 9 bases, and 23 bases separated the two germline ends. The germline V gene has CDR1 DFQATT and CDR2 SNEGSKA (reference sequence). This CDR3 has 17 amino acids.

This clonotype was recorded a few times. In DNA form, the CDR3 reads TGTGCCACCCGTGGGGGTATGGGCACAGATACGCAGTATTTT. This translates into CATRGGMGTDTQYF. V gene TRBV10-3 combines with J gene TRBJ2-3; perhaps D is TRBD1 or TRBD2 (5 bases each). Per the germline V gene, CDR1 is ENHRY and CDR2 is SYGVKD. CDR3 length: 14 amino acids. V lost 10 bases, J lost 1 base, and 15 bases lay in between.

The V gene is TRBV12-3 or TRBV12-4, the J gene TRBJ2-5; TRBD2 is a possible D gene (6 bases). The CDR3 totals 15 residues. Between the trimmed V and J ends, which lost 4 bases and 5 bases, there was a span of 17 bases. The CDR3 coding sequence is TGTGCCAGCAGTTCCAGGACTACTTTAGGGGAGACCCAGTACTTC. As protein: CASSSRTTLGETQYF.

The chain recombines TRBV9 with TRBJ2-3; maybe TRBD2 (6 bases). Germline-derived CDR1 and CDR2 are SGDLS and YYNGEE. CDR3 length: 16 amino acids. V lost 4 bases to trimming and J lost 2 bases, with 17 bases between them. CDR3 sequence (DNA): TGTGCCAGCAGCCAACGACTGGGCGGGACCACAGATACGCAGTATTTT. Its protein product is CASSQRLGGTTDTQYF.

There are a few counts of this clonotype. The chain has TRBV7-9 and TRBJ2-1; 11 nucleotides match TRBD2. The CDR3 totals 17 residues. The V gene end was trimmed by 2 bases and the J gene end by 2 bases; junction bases not matched to a gene: 5. CDR1 is SEHNR and CDR2 is FQNEAQ in the germline V gene (reference sequence). The CDR3 DNA sequence: TGTGCCAGCAGCTTACCCCTAGCGGGGGGAACCTACAATGAGCAGTTCTTC. Translating it yields CASSLPLAGGTYNEQFF.

Only a few counts were recorded for this clonotype. This chain's CDR3 is CASSPDREDEQYF. The DNA for the CDR3 is TGTGCCAGCAGTCCCGACAGGGAGGACGAGCAGTACTTC. This chain joins TRBV12-3 or TRBV12-4 and TRBJ2-7; D possibly corresponds to TRBD1 (7 bases). The CDR3 consists of 13 residues. The ends were cut back, 5 bases at V and 5 bases at J, with 13 bases in the middle.

This clonotype was picked up many times. V and J are TRBV7-9 and TRBJ2-7; D remains unclear. CDR3 length: 13 amino acids. The ends were cut back, 6 bases at V and 0 bases at J, with 9 bases in the middle. Germline V gene sequence: CDR1 SEHNR, CDR2 FQNEAQ (reference sequence). DNA of the CDR3: TGTGCCAGCAGTTTCGGGCCCTCCTACGAGCAGTACTTC. Amino acid sequence: CASSFGPSYEQYF.

The V call is TRBV20-1, the J call TRBJ1-1; D ambiguous. The CDR3 runs to 14 residues. Trimming stripped 5 bases from V and 0 bases from J, with 13 bases between. The V gene's germline CDR1 is DFQATT and CDR2 SNEGSKA (reference sequence). The CDR3 coding sequence is TGCAGTGCTCAGACACCTGGGGTGAACACTGAAGCTTTCTTT. Residues: CSAQTPGVNTEAFF.

The rearrangement uses TRBV10-2 and TRBJ1-1; D remains ambiguous. Germline lookup yields CDR1 WSHSY and CDR2 SAAADI. CDR3 length: 13 amino acids. Between the trimmed V and J ends, which lost 6 bases and 5 bases, there was a span of 13 bases. The CDR3 DNA sequence: TGCGCCAGCAGCCCGGTCCAGGCGACTGAAGCTTTCTTT. Translating it yields CASSPVQATEAFF.

The chain is built from TRBV9 and TRBJ2-7; 8 bases map to TRBD1. Germline-derived CDR1 and CDR2 are SGDLS and YYNGEE. The CDR3 sequence is 15 residues long. J gave up 2 bases and V 0 bases, and 4 bases lay outside the gene matches. CDR3 coding DNA: TGTGCCAGCAGCGTAGCTGGACAGGGTCCCTACGAGCAGTACTTC. Protein product: CASSVAGQGPYEQYF.

In this sample, this clonotype turned up a few times. The chain links TRBV3-1 to TRBJ2-3; 9 nucleotides line up with TRBD2. With V trimmed by 1 base and J by 4 bases, 0 bases remained unmatched. Germline lookup yields CDR1 LGHDT and CDR2 YNNKEL (reference sequence). The CDR3 runs 14 residues. CDR3: CASSQASGADTQYF. As DNA, the CDR3 is TGTGCCAGCAGCCAAGCTAGCGGGGCAGATACGCAGTATTTT.

This clonotype showed up many times. The chain carries TRBV12-3 or TRBV12-4 and TRBJ2-1, with D perhaps TRBD1 or TRBD2 (6 bases each). The V end was cut by 1 base, the J end by 1 base, with 8 bases between. The CDR3 loop spans 15 amino acids. CDR3 protein: CASSLGRGSYNEQFF. For the CDR3, the DNA is TGTGCCAGCAGTTTAGGGAGGGGGTCCTACAATGAGCAGTTCTTC.

The rearrangement joins TRBV7-3 to TRBJ1-1, with TRBD1 identical over 12 bases. The germline V gene has CDR1 SGHTA and CDR2 FQGTGA. Trimming removed 6 bases from V and 8 bases from J; junction bases left unmatched: 4. This CDR3 has 13 residues. CDR3 sequence: CASRLGTGGEAFF. The CDR3 coding sequence is TGTGCCAGCAGACTAGGGACAGGGGGCGAAGCTTTCTTT.

The chain uses TRBV13 and TRBJ2-3; 7 nucleotides match TRBD1. Trimming removed 5 bases from V and 5 bases from J; junction bases left unmatched: 1. Germline V gene data show CDR1 as PRHDT and CDR2 as FYEKMQ (reference sequence). The CDR3 extends over 12 amino acids. The chain's CDR3 is CASSHRGDTQYF. CDR3 DNA sequence: TGTGCCAGCAGCCACAGGGGAGATACGCAGTATTTT.

The sample holds many counts of this clonotype. This sequence joins TRBV10-3 and TRBJ2-1; D ambiguous. There are 14 residues in the CDR3. Germline V lookup: CDR1 ENHRY, CDR2 SYGVKD. Trimming took 3 bases from V and 8 from J, leaving 14 bases between them. The CDR3 DNA reads as TGTGCCATCAGTGACCCGGGTAGCATCTATGAGCAGTTCTTC. Protein: CAISDPGSIYEQFF.

This clonotype was picked up many times. The chain carries TRBV12-3 or TRBV12-4 and TRBJ2-7; no reliable D call. V gave up 6 bases and J gave up 2 bases, with 8 bases separating them. The CDR3 spans 12 residues. The chain's CDR3 is CASSPSPYEQYF. As DNA, the CDR3 is TGTGCCAGCAGCCCTTCCCCCTACGAGCAGTACTTC.

The genes are TRBV20-1 and TRBJ2-7; possibly TRBD1 or TRBD2 for D (5 bases each). The CDR3 has 16 residues. V lost 5 bases and J 1 base, leaving 21 bases between the germline ends. The germline V gene encodes CDR1 DFQATT and CDR2 SNEGSKA (reference sequence). This CDR3 is CSARGVLDVFSYEQYF. In DNA, the CDR3 is TGCAGTGCTCGAGGGGTCCTCGATGTATTTTCCTACGAGCAGTACTTC.

The chain employs TRBV7-9 and TRBJ2-1, with 7 nucleotides matching TRBD2. J gave up 2 bases and V 4 bases, and 5 bases lay outside the gene matches. There are 15 residues in the CDR3. The germline V gene has CDR1 SEHNR and CDR2 FQNEAQ (reference sequence). CDR3 region: CASSSLAETYNEQFF. The DNA for the CDR3 is TGTGCCAGCAGCTCCCTAGCGGAAACCTACAATGAGCAGTTCTTC.

This chain uses TRBV7-9 with TRBJ1-1, with 7 nucleotides matching TRBD1. J gave up 11 bases and V 2 bases, and 11 bases lay outside the gene matches. The length of the CDR3 is 14 residues. Germline values: CDR1 SEHNR, CDR2 FQNEAQ (reference sequence). The CDR3, as DNA: TGTGCCAGCAGCTTAACTACAGGGGCCCTCGGGGCTTTCTTT. It encodes CASSLTTGALGAFF. The full variable domain, in which reference TRBV7-9 and TRBJ1-1 provide the parts outside the CDR3, is DTGVSQNPRHKITKRGQNVTFRCDPISEHNRLYWYRQTLGQGPEFLTYFQNEAQLEKSRLLSDRFSAERPKGSFSTLEIQRTEQGDSAMYLCASSLTTGALGAFFGQGTRLTVV.

This clonotype was detected ten times or more. V usage is TRBV7-9 and J usage is TRBJ2-2; 7 bases are a match to TRBD1. The CDR3 runs to 13 residues. The germline CDR1 and CDR2 sequences are SEHNR and FQNEAQ (reference sequence). Germline trimming cut 5 bases from V and 4 bases from J; bases unmatched to any gene: 1. Here the CDR3 reads CASSPGGTGELFF. CDR3 in DNA: TGTGCCAGCAGCCCAGGGGGCACCGGGGAGCTGTTTTTT.

The V and J genes are TRBV20-1 and TRBJ2-6; no definite D call. CDR1 is DFQATT, CDR2 SNEGSKA, per germline (reference sequence). V lost 0 bases to trimming and J lost 4 bases, with 4 bases between them. CDR3 size: 13 residues. This CDR3 reads CSARDRGANVLTF. CDR3 in DNA: TGCAGTGCTAGAGACCGGGGGGCCAACGTCCTGACTTTC.

The J gene is TRBJ2-1, the V gene TRBV30, with a possible D match to TRBD2 (5 bases). Trimming cost V 5 bases and J 12 bases, with 17 bases left between them. Per the germline V gene, CDR1 is GTSNPN and CDR2 is SVGIG (reference sequence). The CDR3 consists of 12 residues. CDR3 DNA: TGTGCCTGGCTCCGGGATCTAGGTGGGCAGTTCTTC. This encodes CAWLRDLGGQFF.

CDR3 DNA sequence: TGCGCCAGCAGCCCGGCCGGGACAGGGAGGTCTGGGGCCAACGTCCTGACTTTC. This gives the protein CASSPAGTGRSGANVLTF. The V and J genes are TRBV5-1 and TRBJ2-6; 9 nucleotides agree with TRBD1. The J segment lost 1 base and the V segment lost 4 bases, leaving 9 bases of the junction unmatched. The CDR3 is 18 residues long. Germline loops: CDR1 SGHRS, CDR2 YFSETQ.

The rearrangement joins TRBV7-3 to TRBJ2-3; 8 bases line up with TRBD2. After removal of 2 bases from V and 5 bases from J, the junction contained 6 bases not matched to a gene. Germline lookup yields CDR1 SGHTA and CDR2 FQGTGA. CDR3 length equals 15 residues. The CDR3 DNA reads TGTGCCAGCAGCTTATGGGCGGGAGGAAGAGATACGCAGTATTTT. Translation gives CASSLWAGGRDTQYF.

DNA of the CDR3: TGTGCCAGCAGACCAAAGCGGGAGGGCATATCAAATACGCAGTATTTT. This translates into CASRPKREGISNTQYF. The rearrangement uses TRBV28 and TRBJ2-3; 10 bases align to TRBD2. CDR1 and CDR2 from the germline V gene are MDHEN and SYDVKM. V was pared by 6 bases and J by 7 bases, with 13 bases of the junction left unmatched. The CDR3 runs to 16 residues.

V is TRBV27 and J is TRBJ2-3, with a weak D call TRBD1 (7 bases). CDR1 and CDR2 from the germline V gene are MNHEY and SMNVEV (reference sequence). The CDR3 length is 15 residues. V was trimmed by 5 bases and J by 6 bases, leaving 18 bases between them. CDR3 DNA sequence: TGTGCCAGCAGTCCTCTAGGAGGGGGCCTGGATACGCAGTATTTT. This sequence encodes CASSPLGGGLDTQYF.

This clonotype was found a few times. The chain joins TRBV4-3 to TRBJ1-4; perhaps TRBD1 as D (5 bases). The CDR3 has 16 residues. V was clipped by 2 bases and J by 6 bases, with 16 bases between them. Per the germline V gene, CDR1 is LGHNA and CDR2 is YSLEER. The CDR3 spells CASSQYGAGGYEKLFF. The CDR3 DNA is TGCGCCAGCAGCCAATACGGGGCGGGGGGATATGAAAAACTGTTTTTT.

This clonotype was seen a few times. The rearrangement uses TRBV28 and TRBJ2-5, with D perhaps matching TRBD1 or TRBD2 (5 bases each). The V gene's germline CDR1 is MDHEN and CDR2 SYDVKM. Trimming took 5 bases from V and 5 from J, leaving 21 bases between them. The CDR3 runs to 16 residues. DNA of the CDR3: TGTGCCAGCAGTAGGGGAGAGACTACCCTCTCCGAGACCCAGTACTTC. Its protein is CASSRGETTLSETQYF.

The chain's CDR3 is CSVEVAGEGTEAFF. The DNA of the CDR3 is TGCAGCGTTGAAGTGGCAGGGGAAGGGACTGAAGCTTTCTTT. The V call is TRBV29-1, the J call TRBJ1-1; tentatively, D is TRBD1 (6 bases). The V gene's germline CDR1 is SQVTM and CDR2 ANQGSEA. CDR3 length equals 14 residues. With 1 base removed from V and 5 bases from J, the gap between germline ends came to 14 bases.